The 23 T cell receptor beta chains reported below all come from one sample, sequenced in a study of identical twins. TCRdb re-called the 5' RACE reads through MiXCR, storing one row per CDR3 protein. The sample includes some 710,000 distinct CDR3 sequences, roughly 6.2% of them seen just once. The sequencing sample was made of naive T cells sorted from blood. Receptors were obtained from a man aged 18 to 29 in good health.

V and J are TRBV6-1 and TRBJ1-2, with D perhaps matching TRBD1 (5 bases). CDR3 size: 13 residues. Germline V gene data show CDR1 as MNHNS and CDR2 as SASEGT. With 6 bases removed from V and 2 bases from J, the gap between germline ends came to 10 bases. The CDR3 nucleotides are TGTGCCAGCAGGGAACAGGCGAACTATGGCTACACCTTC. Its protein is CASREQANYGYTF.

The rearrangement uses TRBV12-3 or TRBV12-4 and TRBJ2-7, with 12 nucleotides matching TRBD2. The CDR3 spans 15 residues. The J segment lost 2 bases and the V segment lost 6 bases, leaving 5 bases of the junction unmatched. In DNA, the CDR3 is TGTGCCAGCAGCCCGACTAGCGGGAGCACCTACGAGCAGTACGTC. Translation: CASSPTSGSTYEQYV.

This clonotype occurred a few times. The V call is TRBV4-3, the J call TRBJ1-1, with D possibly TRBD1 on 5 matching bases. This CDR3 contains 15 residues. V lost 7 bases, J lost 2 bases, and 17 bases lay in between. CDR1 is LGHNA and CDR2 is YSLEER in the germline V gene. CDR3 in amino acids: CASTLTGGPNTEAFF. The CDR3 nucleotides are TGCGCCAGCACTCTAACCGGGGGACCAAACACTGAAGCTTTCTTT.

This sequence joins TRBV6-1 and TRBJ2-7, with D perhaps matching TRBD2 (6 bases). There are 14 residues in the CDR3. Trimming removed 7 bases from V and 3 bases from J, with 16 bases in between. Germline V CDR1 and CDR2: MNHNS, SASEGT. The CDR3 spells CASTPRTNHYEQYV. The CDR3 DNA sequence: TGTGCCAGCACTCCGAGGACTAACCACTACGAGCAGTACGTC.

This clonotype was found a few times. The chain links TRBV6-2 or TRBV6-3 to TRBJ2-7; TRBD2 might be the D (6 bases). CDR1 is MNHEY, CDR2 SVGEGT, per germline. The length of the CDR3 is 13 residues. V was pared by 5 bases and J by 2 bases, with 10 bases between. The DNA for the CDR3 is TGTGCCAGCAGTGTCGGGAGCCCCTACGAGCAGTACTTC. Protein product: CASSVGSPYEQYF.

There are a few counts of this clonotype. Germline is not matched at one junction end, which may reflect a read error. The V gene is TRBV3-1, the J gene TRBJ1-1, with D unclear. Germline lookup yields CDR1 LGHDT and CDR2 YNNKEL (reference sequence). This CDR3 is 13 amino acids long. The CDR3 loop is CASSQGLFLGAFF. Here the CDR3 DNA reads TGTGCCAGTAGCCAAGGTTTATTCCTTGGAGCTTTCTTT.

This clonotype was detected ten times or more. The V gene is TRBV18, the J gene TRBJ2-3, with 7 bases fitting TRBD1. V gave up 4 bases and J gave up 2 bases; unmatched junction bases: 3. CDR1 and CDR2 from the germline V gene are KGHSH and LQKENI. CDR3 size: 14 residues. The CDR3 DNA is TGTGCCAGCTCACGGGACAGTAACACAGATACGCAGTATTTT. Its translation: CASSRDSNTDTQYF.

CDR3 protein: CASSPYRTQIPHTQYF. In nucleotides, the CDR3 is TGTGCCAGCAGTCCCTACAGGACCCAAATCCCCCATACGCAGTATTTT. This chain uses TRBV12-3 or TRBV12-4 with TRBJ2-3, with D perhaps matching TRBD1 (5 bases). This CDR3 region has 16 residues. Trimming removed 5 bases at V and 7 bases at J, with 22 bases between.

This clonotype occurred a few times. The chain joins TRBV19 to TRBJ2-1, with D tentatively TRBD1 or TRBD2 (5 bases each). This CDR3 comprises 18 residues. V gave up 3 bases and J gave up 6 bases, with 24 bases separating them. From germline, CDR1 is LNHDA and CDR2 SQIVND (reference sequence). CDR3 coding DNA: TGTGCCAGTAGTATTCCCCGTACAGGTTTAATTGAGGGCAATGAGCAGTTCTTC. Protein sequence: CASSIPRTGLIEGNEQFF. The full variable domain, with the rest looked up from reference TRBV19 and TRBJ2-1, is DGGITQSPKYLFRKEGQNVTLSCEQNLNHDAMYWYRQDPGQGLRLIYYSQIVNDFQKGDIAEGYSVSREKKESFPLTVTSAQKNPTAFYLCASSIPRTGLIEGNEQFFGPGTRLTVL.

This clonotype was seen only a few times. The chain carries TRBV6-1 and TRBJ2-5; the match to TRBD1 covers 9 bases. The CDR3 is 14 residues long. V was clipped by 7 bases and J by 2 bases; unmatched bases: 5. The germline V gene has CDR1 MNHNS and CDR2 SASEGT. The CDR3 bases are TGTGCCAGCACCGGGGACAGGGAACAAGAGACCCAGTACTTC. It translates to CASTGDREQETQYF.

This clonotype was picked up a small number of times. The J gene is TRBJ2-7, the V gene TRBV7-9, with 7 bases identical to TRBD1. Trimming removed 7 bases from V and 2 bases from J; junction bases left unmatched: 11. Germline assignment: CDR1 SEHNR and CDR2 FQNEAQ (reference sequence). There are 15 residues in the CDR3. In DNA form, the CDR3 reads TGTGCCAGCAACAGTGACGGGACAGAACCCTACGAGCAGTACTTC. Encoded protein: CASNSDGTEPYEQYF.

This clonotype has a count of ten or more. The V gene is TRBV29-1, the J gene TRBJ1-1, with D uncertain. Trimming removed 4 bases at V and 4 bases at J, with 7 bases between. The CDR3 runs to 11 residues. Germline CDR1 and CDR2: SQVTM and ANQGSEA. Written as DNA, the CDR3 is TGCAGCGTTGGAGGGATCACTGAAGCTTTCTTT. Translation gives CSVGGITEAFF.

The rearrangement joins TRBV5-1 to TRBJ2-3; 8 nucleotides align to TRBD1. The junction had 12 bases not matched to a gene; V was cut back by 6 bases and J by 6 bases. Germline V gene lookup returns CDR1 SGHRS and CDR2 YFSETQ. The length of the CDR3 is 15 residues. CDR3 coding DNA: TGCGCCAGCAACCCCTCGGGACAGGTCACGGATACGCAGTATTTT. This gives the protein CASNPSGQVTDTQYF.

This clonotype was seen only a few times. The chain's CDR3 is CASSIGTSQETQYF. In nucleotides, the CDR3 is TGTGCCAGTAGTATTGGGACTTCTCAAGAGACCCAGTACTTC. The chain employs TRBV19 and TRBJ2-5; D is perhaps TRBD2 (6 bases). Looked up from germline, CDR1 is LNHDA and CDR2 is SQIVND (reference sequence). The V end lost 3 bases, the J end lost 2 bases, and 10 bases lay between the germline ends. The length of the CDR3 is 14 residues. The full variable domain, in which reference TRBV19 and TRBJ2-5 provide the parts outside the CDR3, is DGGITQSPKYLFRKEGQNVTLSCEQNLNHDAMYWYRQDPGQGLRLIYYSQIVNDFQKGDIAEGYSVSREKKESFPLTVTSAQKNPTAFYLCASSIGTSQETQYFGPGTRLLVL.

A few counts support this clonotype. V and J are TRBV4-3 and TRBJ2-7; 10 bases map to TRBD1. Germline lookup yields CDR1 LGHNA and CDR2 YSLEER. V gave up 1 base and J gave up 3 bases; unmatched junction bases: 6. The CDR3 covers 16 residues. CDR3 bases: TGCGCCAGCAGCCAAGCAATCGGACAGGGGGTCTACGAGCAGTACTTC. It yields the protein CASSQAIGQGVYEQYF.

This clonotype was detected a few times. V gene TRBV7-3 combines with J gene TRBJ2-3; TRBD2 is a possible D gene (5 bases). V lost 0 bases and J lost 4, with 8 bases in between. Germline CDR1 is SGHTA and CDR2 is FQGTGA. This CDR3 spans 14 amino acids. CDR3 DNA: TGTGCCAGCAGCTTAACGAAGGGAGCAGATACGCAGTATTTT. It is translated as CASSLTKGADTQYF.

A word on this clonotype: This may be a read error, as it is one base from a much larger clone. The CDR3 is CSSSQAGRRNTIYF. In nucleotides, the CDR3 is TGTTCCAGCAGCCAAGCTGGACGGCGAAACACCATATATTTT. The J gene is TRBJ1-3, the V gene TRBV3-1; D not certain. This CDR3 comprises 14 residues. Per the germline V gene, CDR1 is LGHDT and CDR2 is YNNKEL (reference sequence).

This clonotype was picked up many times. The genes are TRBV12-3 or TRBV12-4 and TRBJ2-1; D uncertain. V lost 6 bases, J lost 3 bases, and 6 bases lay in between. The CDR3 consists of 12 residues. The CDR3 DNA follows: TGTGCCAGCAGGGACGGCTACAATGAGCAGTTCTTC. Amino acid sequence: CASRDGYNEQFF.

This clonotype was counted at least ten times. The chain recombines TRBV24-1 with TRBJ2-3, with 13 nucleotides matching TRBD2. V was pared by 5 bases and J by 2 bases, with 6 bases of the junction left unmatched. The germline V gene encodes CDR1 KGHDR and CDR2 SFDVKD. The CDR3 sequence is 17 residues long. In nucleotides, the CDR3 is TGTGCCACCAGTGGCTGGACTAGCGGGAGCAACACAGATACGCAGTATTTT. Its translation: CATSGWTSGSNTDTQYF.

This clonotype has just a few counts. J is TRBJ2-7 and V is TRBV7-2; the D is unclear. The CDR3 totals 17 residues. Germline assignment: CDR1 SGHTA and CDR2 FQGNSA. V dropped 3 bases and J dropped 1 base, with 19 bases sitting between them. The CDR3 bases are TGTGCCAGCAGCTTCCTATCACGTGATCCCTTATCCTACGAGCAGTACTTC. This translates into CASSFLSRDPLSYEQYF.

This clonotype occurred many times. The chain's CDR3 is CASSHPPLAPFF. CDR3 coding DNA: TGTGCCAGCAGTCACCCTCCGCTAGCGCCGTTCTTC. The chain recombines TRBV12-3 or TRBV12-4 with TRBJ2-1, with TRBD2 as a possible D gene (6 bases). The CDR3 runs 12 residues. Trimming pared 5 bases from V and 15 bases from J, leaving 17 bases between.

At least ten counts were recorded for this clonotype. The chain has TRBV12-3 or TRBV12-4 and TRBJ2-3; tentatively, D is TRBD2 (6 bases). The CDR3 length is 16 residues. Between the trimmed V and J ends, which lost 1 base and 4 bases, there was a span of 15 bases. The CDR3 coding sequence is TGTGCCAGCAGTTTAGTGGCGGGAATTAGGGCAGATACGCAGTATTTT. The encoded protein is CASSLVAGIRADTQYF.

Worth noting for this clonotype: A much bigger clone sits one base away, suggesting this may be a read error. The V call is TRBV6-5, the J call TRBJ2-7; D not certain. The V and J ends lost 8 bases and 5 bases respectively, with 7 bases between them. Looked up from germline, CDR1 is MNHEY and CDR2 is SVGAGI. The length of the CDR3 is 10 residues. CDR3 in DNA: TGTGCCAGCGGGGTTCACGAGCAGTACTTC. It is translated as CASGVHEQYF.